This TCR beta chain emerged from a study of OX40 agonist ivuxolimab in advanced cancers. Method: immunoSEQ multiplex PCR; TCRdb's copy keeps in-frame clones and lacks some. The table shows tens of thousands of clones, with approximately 78% occurring only once. CDR3 size: 14 residues. Germline V gives CDR1 LGHNT, CDR2 FRNRAP. V was shortened by 2 bases and J by 2 bases, with 9 bases between the two germline ends. The sample was CD4+ or CD8+ T cells sorted from blood, taken in a trial of the OX40 agonist ivuxolimab. The chain combines TRBV12-5 with TRBJ2-5, with D hard to call. This receptor was taken from an adult with an advanced solid tumor such as melanoma, head and neck, liver or kidney cancer. The CDR3 loop reads CASGLSRPQETQYF. The CDR3 DNA sequence: TGTGCTAGTGGTTTGTCCAGGCCGCAAGAGACCCAGTACTTC.